The source of this T cell receptor beta chain is a study of metastatic and nonmetastatic thyroid tumors. No patient received treatment before thyroid surgery. In regard to this clone: A much bigger clone sits one base away, suggesting this may be a read error. This sample includes further DNA sequences coding for the same CDR3.

There are 15 residues in the CDR3. Germline V CDR1 and CDR2: LGHNA, YSLEER. TCRdb re-called clones via MiXCR from the PCR reads. The sample has 7,000 to 8,000 clones, around 30% seen once. Sequencing was carried out using tumor tissue. This rearrangement joins TRBV4-3 to TRBJ2-2, with a tentative D call TRBD1 (6 bases). The receptor comes from a male donor with papillary thyroid cancer or a benign thyroid nodule (not recorded which). Some clones in this sample may be carry-over from other donors' samples. The CDR3 region is CASSQEGGWAGELFF. CDR3 coding DNA: TGCGCCAGCAGTCAAGAAGGGGGTTGGGCCGGGGAGCTGTTTTTT.